These 11 T cell receptor beta chains share one sample of origin, sequenced in a study of CD8 T cells in Susac syndrome. Random hexamers served to reverse transcribe about 0.5 to 1 ug RNA. From the immunoSEQ multiplex PCR reads, TCRdb called clonotypes with MiXCR, one entry per CDR3 protein. This table holds some 110,000 distinct CDR3 sequences, approximately 93% found once. What was sequenced was CD8+ T cells from PBMCs. The receptors stem from a human donor with multiple sclerosis.

This rearrangement joins TRBV6-5 to TRBJ2-3; 9 bases match TRBD2. V was pared by 3 bases and J by 5 bases, with 12 bases of the junction left unmatched. The CDR3 totals 17 residues. Germline CDR1 is MNHEY and CDR2 is SVGAGI. The CDR3 DNA reads as TGTGCCAGCAGTTATTCCCCGTTAGCGGGAGCGGTAGATACGCAGTATTTT. Its translation: CASSYSPLAGAVDTQYF.

This clonotype was recorded a few times. The V and J genes are TRBV6-2 or TRBV6-3 and TRBJ2-7, with D perhaps matching TRBD1 (5 bases). This CDR3 comprises 15 residues. The V gene's germline CDR1 is MNHEY and CDR2 SVGEGT. Trimming shortened V by 6 bases and J by 0 bases, and 15 bases separated the two germline ends. For the CDR3, the DNA is TGTGCCAGCAGCCTGACAGCGCTCCCCTCCTACGAGCAGTACTTC. Translation gives CASSLTALPSYEQYF.

The V and J genes are TRBV30 and TRBJ2-1; TRBD1 agrees at 7 bases. This CDR3 has 14 amino acids. Per the germline V gene, CDR1 is GTSNPN and CDR2 is SVGIG (reference sequence). V dropped 1 base and J dropped 4; count of bases not matched to a gene: 4. The chain's CDR3 is CAWSDDRAYNEQFF. CDR3 bases: TGTGCCTGGAGTGACGACAGGGCTTACAATGAGCAGTTCTTC.

J is TRBJ2-2 and V is TRBV5-1; 8 nucleotides align to TRBD1. CDR3 length equals 16 residues. In germline, CDR1 is SGHRS, CDR2 YFSETQ. The V segment lost 4 bases and the J segment 4 bases; nucleotides outside the gene matches: 9. The CDR3 DNA reads as TGCGCCAGCAGCCCGGGACAGGTTCTGTTCACCGGGGAGCTGTTTTTT. Translating it yields CASSPGQVLFTGELFF.

This sequence joins TRBV27 and TRBJ2-7, with D perhaps matching TRBD1 (5 bases). Germline V lookup: CDR1 MNHEY, CDR2 SMNVEV (reference sequence). This CDR3 region has 16 residues. V shed 0 bases and J shed 2 bases, with 14 bases lying between them. The CDR3 region is CASSLSARAPAYEQYV. For the CDR3, the DNA is TGTGCCAGCAGTTTATCGGCCAGGGCTCCCGCCTACGAGCAGTACGTC.

This clonotype was seen a handful of times. This chain uses TRBV13 with TRBJ2-5; possible D gene TRBD1, 5 bases. V gave up 6 bases and J gave up 3 bases, with 11 bases separating them. Germline lookup yields CDR1 PRHDT and CDR2 FYEKMQ (reference sequence). This CDR3 is built from 13 residues. Here the CDR3 DNA reads TGTGCCAGCAGTCTCGGCAGGGAAGAGACCCAGTACTTC. It is translated as CASSLGREETQYF. The full variable domain, rest sourced from reference TRBV13 and TRBJ2-5, is AAGVIQSPRHLIKEKRETATLKCYPIPRHDTVYWYQQGPGQDPQFLISFYEKMQSDKGSIPDRFSAQQFSDYHSELNMSSLELGDSALYFCASSLGREETQYFGPGTRLLVL.

This clonotype was seen just once. The rearrangement links TRBV24-1 to TRBJ2-3, with 9 nucleotides matching TRBD2. Germline values: CDR1 KGHDR, CDR2 SFDVKD. The CDR3 sequence is 16 residues long. Trimming took 0 bases from V and 6 from J; bases not matched to a gene: 6. CDR3 nucleotide sequence: TGTGCCACCAGTGATTTGGGGCGGGAGGGCCGTGATACGCAGTATTTT. The encoded protein is CATSDLGREGRDTQYF.

This rearrangement joins TRBV24-1 to TRBJ2-5; TRBD1 or TRBD2 may be the D gene (6 bases each). V lost 5 bases to trimming and J lost 5 bases, with 11 bases between them. The V gene's germline CDR1 is KGHDR and CDR2 SFDVKD. The CDR3 sequence is 13 residues long. CDR3 sequence reads: CATSGGTRETQYF. The CDR3, as DNA: TGTGCCACCAGTGGCGGGACACGGGAGACCCAGTACTTC.

The CDR3 reads CSVEGGETIGKLFF. The CDR3 coding sequence is TGCAGCGTTGAAGGGGGGGAGACGATAGGAAAACTGTTTTTT. The rearrangement uses TRBV29-1 and TRBJ1-4, with a weak D call TRBD1 (5 bases). With 1 base removed from V and 10 bases from J, the gap between germline ends came to 16 bases. The CDR3 totals 14 residues. The germline gives CDR1 SQVTM, CDR2 ANQGSEA.

The rearrangement joins TRBV10-3 to TRBJ1-1; D is unclear. V was cut by 3 bases and J by 7 bases, with 6 bases left in between. Looked up from germline, CDR1 is ENHRY and CDR2 is SYGVKD. The CDR3 has 11 amino acids. The CDR3 bases are TGTGCCATCAGTGACACCTATGAAGCTTTCTTT. It encodes CAISDTYEAFF.

This clonotype was counted a few times. This rearrangement joins TRBV7-9 to TRBJ2-7; D might be TRBD2 (6 bases). CDR1 SEHNR and CDR2 FQNEAQ come from the germline V gene (reference sequence). The length of the CDR3 is 12 residues. V was clipped by 11 bases and J by 2 bases, with 13 bases between them. The CDR3 coding sequence is TGTGCCTCCTCCGGGGGAGCCTACGAGCAGTACTTC. Its translation is CASSGGAYEQYF.